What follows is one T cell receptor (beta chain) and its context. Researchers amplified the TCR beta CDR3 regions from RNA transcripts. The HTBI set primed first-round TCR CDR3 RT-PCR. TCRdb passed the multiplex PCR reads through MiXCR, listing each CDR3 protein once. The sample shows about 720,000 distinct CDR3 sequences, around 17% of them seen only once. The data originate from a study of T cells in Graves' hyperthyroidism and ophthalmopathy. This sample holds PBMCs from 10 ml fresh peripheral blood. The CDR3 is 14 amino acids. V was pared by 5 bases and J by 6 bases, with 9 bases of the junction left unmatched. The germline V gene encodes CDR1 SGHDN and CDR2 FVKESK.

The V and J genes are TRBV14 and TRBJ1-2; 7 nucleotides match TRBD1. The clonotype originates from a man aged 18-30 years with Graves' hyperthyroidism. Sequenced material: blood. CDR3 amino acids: CASSYDREINGYTF. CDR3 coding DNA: TGTGCCAGCAGCTACGACAGGGAAATAAATGGCTACACCTTC.